This T cell receptor (beta chain) came from a study of somatic mutations in cytotoxic T cells in rheumatoid arthritis. Study-wide findings and caveats: With advancing age, CD8+ clonality climbed in rheumatoid arthritis patients but did not rise in healthy controls. Between rheumatoid arthritis patients and age-matched healthy controls, CD8+ T-cell clonality showed no significant difference.

The CDR3 is 16 residues long. CDR1 is SEHNR and CDR2 is FQNEAQ in the germline V gene (reference sequence). The J segment lost 3 bases and the V segment lost 2 bases, leaving 5 bases of the junction unmatched. This clone was seen more than once but under ten times. The antigen remains undetermined. Assay: immunoSEQ multiplex PCR; the TCRdb copy retains only in-frame clones and omits some. Of about 11,000 clones listed, 65% to 75% are singletons. The specimen sequenced was CD8+ T cells sorted from blood. The chain employs TRBV7-9 and TRBJ1-2; TRBD1 matches 11 bases. This TCR was sampled from a man between 65 and 85 years old in good health. This CDR3 reads CASSLPPGQGDYGYTF. In nucleotides, the CDR3 is TGTGCCAGCAGCTTACCCCCGGGACAGGGGGACTATGGCTACACCTTC.